This T cell receptor beta chain emerged from a study of shared clonotypes between healthy human individuals (dated by TCRdb to 2018 to 2021). For the wider study: The cohort included three men and two women between 18 and 49 years of age. For each donor, CD4 naive and CD4 memory were each given three plates, CD8 naive was given two plates, and CD8 memory was given one plate. To estimate repertoire size and how much clonotype sharing occurs between individuals, the study deeply sequenced the blood TCR repertoires of a handful of healthy adults. Different laboratories and diverse techniques were used to prepare libraries and sequence TCR repertoires, to increase sequencing depth and limit assay-specific biases. Each donor's leukapheresis produced roughly between about 0.9 and 9.5 billion PBMCs. General conclusions and limits of the study: Higher generation probabilities were observed for clonotypes shared by all four sorted-subset donors than for non-shared clonotypes. Rarefaction of sorted-subset datasets indicated incomplete sequencing despite the large sequencing depth. Pairwise subsampling indicated that sequencing depth was expected to affect the degree of clonotype sharing among donors. Sharing across a few donors was observed for about 5% of naive CD4, less than 4% of naive CD8, 2.3% of memory CD4, and 0.4% of memory CD8 clonotypes. Larger estimated clonotype richness was generally found for naive subsets than for memory subsets. The small number of donors limited the genetic and exposure-history diversity represented. Sampling was restricted to blood, and TCR repertoires in tissue are likely to differ from TCR repertoires in blood.

TCR CDR3 regions were amplified from genomic DNA by multiplex PCR using the deep immunoSEQ assay. Extracted genomic DNA from each cell subset was spread evenly across all wells of several immunoSEQ 96-well plates, with each plate serving as a replicate. For sorted subsets, around 200 ng genomic DNA, equal to 30,000 or so T cell genomes, was loaded into each replicate PCR. Purified libraries were measured with a Qubit 3.0 fluorometer, size-checked on a Bioanalyzer 2100, and measured again with the KAPA Library Quantification kit. Every immunoSEQ 96-well plate was sequenced on a separate single-read 150-cycle Illumina NextSeq 550 flow cell. The source study handled its data this way. Because the immunoSEQ output included only junctional sequences and no quality scores, the filtering could not be the same as the filtering used for full-length reads. Sequences were annotated with PyIR, a Python wrapper for IgBLAST v1.9, and V/J genes and CDR3 were assigned using IMGT germline references. Reads were filtered out if the reads had weak V/J assignments (E-value above 1e-6), no CDR3, stop codons, out-of-frame junctions, or ambiguous translated residues. V3J clonotypes were defined as sequences sharing an identical inferred V gene, J gene, and CDR3 amino acid sequence. To compute the percentage overlap between repertoires, the number of shared unique clonotypes was divided by the size of the smaller repertoire. Richness of each repertoire was evaluated using RTK rarefaction, the Chao1 estimator, and Recon v2.1 estimates of unobserved clonotypes. Generation probabilities were computed with OLGA for all TCRbeta clonotypes obtained by the gDNA method from several donors. As stored in TCRdb, this immuneACCESS dataset retains in-frame rearrangements with V and J assigned. A fraction of the clones does not appear; measured against another copy, unresolved V genes explain less than half of the discrepancy, and the remainder lacks a known reason. V and J calls and clone size are those listed in that table; D and trimming were worked out from the DNA. The sample table lists around 2,000,000 clones, approximately 94% of them with a count of one. The top ten constitute 0.9% to 1.4% of the sample.

CD8 naive samples were obtained by positive selection for CCR7 among CD45RO-negative cells, yielding a CD45RA+CCR7+ population from which TemRA cells were excluded. Donors were healthy HIV-negative adults with no recently reported acute infections or vaccinations. All donors were Caucasian adults living in Nashville, Tennessee, USA. After blood collection by leukapheresis, PBMCs were isolated using Ficoll-Histopaque density gradient centrifugation and then cryopreserved in the vapor phase of liquid nitrogen. Analytical flow cytometry was used to check the purity and quantity of every magnetically sorted T cell population. Genomic DNA was isolated from each sorted fraction and quantified by UV absorbance on a Nanodrop 2000c. The CDR3 measures 13 amino acids from cysteine to phenylalanine. Only CDR3 DNA is held: 39 bases, read in frame from base 1. V is clipped by 6 bases and J by 4 bases, and the sequence between their germline boundaries is 12 bases long. In the germline V gene, CDR1 corresponds to WSHSY and CDR2 to SAAADI.

On this clone itself: No antigen is known for it. Per-nucleotide qualities are absent, and no much larger clonotype sits a single base away.

This clonotype was obtained from a young man in good health. The V gene is TRBV10-2 and the J gene is TRBJ2-5; the D gene identity is not certain. Sample: naive CD8+ T cells sorted from blood. Interpreted using the paper, the cell subset or site label stands for: CD45RA+CCR7+. The CDR3 protein sequence reads: CASRSDGGETQYF. The nucleotide sequence reads TGCGCCAGCAGATCCGACGGTGGAGAGACCCAGTACTTC.